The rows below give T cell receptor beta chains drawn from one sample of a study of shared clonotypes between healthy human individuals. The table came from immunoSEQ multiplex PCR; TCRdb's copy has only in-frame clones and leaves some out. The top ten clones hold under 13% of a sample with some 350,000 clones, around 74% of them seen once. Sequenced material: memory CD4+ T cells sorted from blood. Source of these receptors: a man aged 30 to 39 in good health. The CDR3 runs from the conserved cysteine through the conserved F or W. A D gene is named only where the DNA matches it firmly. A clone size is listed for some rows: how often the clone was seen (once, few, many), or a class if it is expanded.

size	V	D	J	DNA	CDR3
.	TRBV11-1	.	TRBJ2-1	TGTGCCAGCAGCTACCGGGGTGGGAACAATGAGCAGTTCTTC	CASSYRGGNNEQFF
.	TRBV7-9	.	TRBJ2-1	TGTGCCAGCAGCTTAGGTCGGGGCGGGACAAACAATGAGCAGTTCTTC	CASSLGRGGTNNEQFF
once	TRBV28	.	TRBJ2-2	TGTGCCAGCAGGTGGGACACGACGAACACCGGGGAGCTGTTTTTT	CASRWDTTNTGELFF
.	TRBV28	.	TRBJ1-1	TGTGCCAGCAGTATCGACCTCCCCGGTGGAGCTTTCTTT	CASSIDLPGGAFF
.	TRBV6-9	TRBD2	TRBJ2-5	TGTGCCAGCAGAAGTCGATACTCAACGGGCGGGAGAGGGGAGACCCAGTACTTC	CASRSRYSTGGRGETQYF
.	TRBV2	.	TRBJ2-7	TGTGCCAGCAGTGAAGCAGGCCCCCCCTACGAGCAGTACTTC	CASSEAGPPYEQYF
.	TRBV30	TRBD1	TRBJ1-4	TGTGCCTGGAGGAAGCAGGGACAGAATAATGAAAAACTGTTTTTT	CAWRKQGQNNEKLFF
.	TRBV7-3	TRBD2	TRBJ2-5	TGTGCCAGCAGCTTGAGCGGGAGGGCCGGAGAGACCCAGTACTTC	CASSLSGRAGETQYF
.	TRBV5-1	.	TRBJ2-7	TGCGCCAGCAGCTTGCTCAACGAGCAGTACTTC	CASSLLNEQYF
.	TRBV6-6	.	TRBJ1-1	TGTGCCAGCAGTTACTCCCCCAGATCTGAAGCTTTCTTT	CASSYSPRSEAFF
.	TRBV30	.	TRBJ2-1	TGTGCCTGGAGTGTACTGGCGGGATCCTACAATGAGCAGTTCTTC	CAWSVLAGSYNEQFF
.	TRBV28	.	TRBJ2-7	TGTGCCACCAACTGGGTCAGCTCCTACGAGCAGTACTTC	CATNWVSSYEQYF
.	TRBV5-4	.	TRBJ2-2	TGTGCCATCCGGGACGGCAGAACAGCCGGGGAGCTGTTTTTT	CAIRDGRTAGELFF
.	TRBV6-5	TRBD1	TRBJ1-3	TGTGCCAGCAGTCACTACCCGACAGGGGTTGGAAACACCATATATTTT	CASSHYPTGVGNTIYF
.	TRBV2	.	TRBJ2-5	TGTGCCAGCAGGCTCGGACGGACGATGTACCAAGAGACCCAGTACTTC	CASRLGRTMYQETQYF
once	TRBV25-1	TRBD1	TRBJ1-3	TGTGCCAGCAGTGATCCCACAGGGGGAGGAAACACCATATATTTT	CASSDPTGGGNTIYF
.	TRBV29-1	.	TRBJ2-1	TGCAGCGTTGAAGATCCCGGGGAGCAGTTCTTC	CSVEDPGEQFF
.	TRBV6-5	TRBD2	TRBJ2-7	TGTGCCAGCAGAACCCCGGGGGGGAACTACGAGCAGTACTTC	CASRTPGGNYEQYF
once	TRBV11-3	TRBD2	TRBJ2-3	TGTGCCAGCAGCTTAGGGGGACTAGCGGGAGGGAGCACAGATACGCAGTATTTT	CASSLGGLAGGSTDTQYF
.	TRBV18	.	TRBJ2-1	TGTGCCAGCTCACCAAATTTTAGGAATGAGCAGTTCTTC	CASSPNFRNEQFF
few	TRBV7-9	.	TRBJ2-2	TGTGCCAGCAGCACCCCGTTGGCCGGGGAGCTGTTTTTT	CASSTPLAGELFF
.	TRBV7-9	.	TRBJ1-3	TGTGCCAGCAGTTCTCGGGCCTCTGGAAACACCATATATTTT	CASSSRASGNTIYF
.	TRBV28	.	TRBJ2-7	TGTGCCAGCAGCCGGGACTCCGTAAAACACGACGAGCAGTACTTC	CASSRDSVKHDEQYF
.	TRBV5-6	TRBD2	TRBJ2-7	TGTGCCAGCAGCTCGGGGACTAGCGGGAGACACGAGCAGTACTTC	CASSSGTSGRHEQYF
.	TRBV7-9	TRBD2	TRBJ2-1	TGTGCCAGCAGCTTAAGCCTAGCGGGGGCCTACAATGAGCAGTTCTTC	CASSLSLAGAYNEQFF
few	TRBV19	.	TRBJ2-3	TGTGCCAGTAGTATGGGCCAGCTAAGGAGCACAGATACGCAGTATTTT	CASSMGQLRSTDTQYF
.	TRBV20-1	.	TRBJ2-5	TGCAGTGCGCCCTGGGAGACCCAGTACTTC	CSAPWETQYF
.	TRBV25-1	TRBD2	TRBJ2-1	TGTGCCAGCAGTACTAGCGGGGGCAGCTCCTACAATGAGCAGTTCTTC	CASSTSGGSSYNEQFF
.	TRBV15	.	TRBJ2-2	TGTGCCACCAGCAGACCAGGGGTGAACACCGGGGAGCTGTTTTTT	CATSRPGVNTGELFF
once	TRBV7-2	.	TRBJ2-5	TGTGCCAGCAGCTTAGTGTTTTTGGAGACCCAGTACTTC	CASSLVFLETQYF
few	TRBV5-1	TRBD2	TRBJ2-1	TGCGCCAGCAGCTTGGCCGTAGCGGGAGTCTACAATGAGCAGTTCTTC	CASSLAVAGVYNEQFF
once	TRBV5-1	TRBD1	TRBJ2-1	TGCGCCAGCAGTTTGGACAGGGAATACAATGAGCAGTTCTTC	CASSLDREYNEQFF
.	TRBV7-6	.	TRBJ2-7	TGTGCCAGCAGCTTAGGGGTAGGAGGGGAGCAGTACTTC	CASSLGVGGEQYF
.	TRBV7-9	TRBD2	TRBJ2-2	TGTGCCAGCAGCCGCCCGGGACTAGCGGGACCCGGGGAGCTGTTTTTT	CASSRPGLAGPGELFF
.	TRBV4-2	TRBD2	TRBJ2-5	TGTGCCAGCAGCCAATATAGCGGGAGAAGGGAGACCCAGTACTTC	CASSQYSGRRETQYF
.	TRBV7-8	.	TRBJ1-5	TGTGCCAGCAGCTTAAGGGAGGGAGGAGATCAGCCCCAGCATTTT	CASSLREGGDQPQHF
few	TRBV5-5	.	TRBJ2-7	TGTGCCAGCAGCTTTCGTAGCGCCCGCTCCTACGAGCAGTACTTC	CASSFRSARSYEQYF
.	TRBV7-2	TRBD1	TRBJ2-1	TGTGCCAGCAGCTTAGGCGGCCCAGGGGGCGCACGGGATGAGCAGTTCTTC	CASSLGGPGGARDEQFF
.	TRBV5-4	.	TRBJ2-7	TGTGCCAGCAGCCCCGGGACTTACGAGCAGTACTTC	CASSPGTYEQYF
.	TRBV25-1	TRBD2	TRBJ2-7	TGTGCCAGCAGTGAATCCGGGACTAGCGGGCTTGAGCAGTACTTC	CASSESGTSGLEQYF
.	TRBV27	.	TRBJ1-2	TGTGCCAGCAGTTTAGGAGAGAACTATGGCTACACCTTC	CASSLGENYGYTF
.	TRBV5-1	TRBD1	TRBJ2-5	TGCGCCAGCAGCTTGACAGGGGGCCGAGGGGAGACCCAGTACTTC	CASSLTGGRGETQYF
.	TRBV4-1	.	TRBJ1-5	TGCGCCAGCAGCCGCCTAACAGGAGAAAATCAGCCCCAGCATTTT	CASSRLTGENQPQHF
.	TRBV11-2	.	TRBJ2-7	TGTGCCAGCAGCTTGCGGCGCCTCTCTTACGCGTCCTACGAGCAGTACTTC	CASSLRRLSYASYEQYF
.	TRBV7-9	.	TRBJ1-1	TGTGCCAGCAGCTGGGGACATTTGGAAGCTTTCTTT	CASSWGHLEAFF
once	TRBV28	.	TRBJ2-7	TGTGCCAGCACAACGCGCAGGCTCTCAGAGCAGTACTTC	CASTTRRLSEQYF
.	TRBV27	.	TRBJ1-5	TGTGCCAGCAGTCTGGGTCGCGATAGGGGTTTTGGCAATCAGCCCCAGCATTTT	CASSLGRDRGFGNQPQHF
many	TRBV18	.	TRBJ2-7	TGTGCCAGCTCACCCTCAGGGTTCACCTACGAGCAGTACTTC	CASSPSGFTYEQYF
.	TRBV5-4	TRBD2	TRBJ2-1	TGTGCCAGCACCGGGACTAGCGGGACGTACAATGAGCAGTTCTTC	CASTGTSGTYNEQFF
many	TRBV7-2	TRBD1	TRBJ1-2	TGTGCCAGCAGCAACCTGACGGGACAGGGGTACTATGGCTACACCTTC	CASSNLTGQGYYGYTF
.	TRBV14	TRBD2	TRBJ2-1	TGTGCCAGCAGCCGACTAGCGGGACCCAGGAATGAGCAGTTCTTC	CASSRLAGPRNEQFF
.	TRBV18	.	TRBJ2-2	TGTGCCAGCTCACCCCAGGTTCACACCGGGGAGCTGTTTTTT	CASSPQVHTGELFF